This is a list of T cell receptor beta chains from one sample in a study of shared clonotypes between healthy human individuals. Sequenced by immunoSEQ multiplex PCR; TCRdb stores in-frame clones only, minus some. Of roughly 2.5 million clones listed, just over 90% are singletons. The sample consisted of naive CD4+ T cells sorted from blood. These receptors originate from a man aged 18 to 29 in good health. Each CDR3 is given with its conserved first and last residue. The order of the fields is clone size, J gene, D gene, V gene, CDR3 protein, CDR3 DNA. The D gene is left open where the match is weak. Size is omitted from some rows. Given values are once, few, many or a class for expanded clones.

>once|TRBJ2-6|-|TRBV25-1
CASSHSSGANVLTF
TGTGCCAGCAGCCACAGCTCTGGGGCCAACGTCCTGACTTTC
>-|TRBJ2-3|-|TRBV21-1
CAWTSGILQYF
TGTGCCTGGACTAGCGGGATCCTGCAGTATTTT
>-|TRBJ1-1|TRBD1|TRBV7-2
CASSTLGDRGQEAFF
TGTGCCAGCAGCACCCTCGGCGACAGGGGGCAAGAAGCTTTCTTT
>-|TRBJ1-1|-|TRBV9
CASSQKGVGTEAFF
TGTGCCAGCAGCCAGAAGGGGGTTGGCACTGAAGCTTTCTTT
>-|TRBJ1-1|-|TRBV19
CASNRQAGMNTEAFF
TGTGCCAGTAATCGGCAGGCGGGGATGAACACTGAAGCTTTCTTT
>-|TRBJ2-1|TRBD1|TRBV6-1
CASSGTGFNEQFF
TGTGCCAGCAGTGGGACAGGGTTCAATGAGCAGTTCTTC
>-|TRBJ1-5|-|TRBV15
CATSRDEGFWWSNQPQHF
TGTGCCACCAGCAGAGATGAGGGGTTCTGGTGGAGCAATCAGCCCCAGCATTTT
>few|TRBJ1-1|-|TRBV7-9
CASSLIGAEAFF
TGTGCCAGCAGCTTAATTGGAGCGGAAGCTTTCTTT
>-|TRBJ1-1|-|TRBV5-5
CASSWETVNTEAFF
TGTGCCAGCAGCTGGGAGACAGTTAACACTGAAGCTTTCTTT
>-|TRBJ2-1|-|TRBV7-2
CASSFPPSNEQFF
TGTGCCAGCAGCTTCCCCCCATCCAATGAGCAGTTCTTC
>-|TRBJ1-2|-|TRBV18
CASSPRESGYTF
TGTGCCAGCTCACCCAGGGAGAGCGGCTACACCTTC
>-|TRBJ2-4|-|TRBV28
CASSQGGRLIQYF
TGTGCCAGCAGCCAAGGCGGACGGCTCATTCAGTACTTC
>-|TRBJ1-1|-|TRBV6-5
CASSYRARNTEAFF
TGTGCCAGCAGTTACCGGGCGCGGAACACTGAAGCTTTCTTT
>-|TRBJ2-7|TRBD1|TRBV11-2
CASSLGQGTVYEQYF
TGTGCCAGCAGCTTAGGACAGGGTACTGTCTACGAGCAGTACTTC
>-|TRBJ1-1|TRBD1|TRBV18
CASSPTGTGSNPEAFF
TGTGCCAGCTCACCGACCGGGACAGGGTCAAATCCTGAAGCTTTCTTT
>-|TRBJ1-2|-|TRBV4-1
CASSQSAQNYGYTF
TGCGCCAGCAGCCAAAGCGCACAGAACTATGGCTACACCTTC
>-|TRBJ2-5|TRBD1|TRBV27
CASSLYRTGGAETQYF
TGTGCCAGCAGTTTATATAGGACAGGAGGAGCGGAGACCCAGTACTTC
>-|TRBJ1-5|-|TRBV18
CASSPLGQINSNQPQHF
TGTGCCAGCTCACCACTGGGGCAGATTAATAGCAATCAGCCCCAGCATTTT
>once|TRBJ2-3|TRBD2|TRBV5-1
CASSLGAGGRTDTQYF
TGCGCCAGCAGCCTAGGGGCGGGAGGGCGTACAGATACGCAGTATTTT
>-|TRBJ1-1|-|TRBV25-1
CASSEYGGSMSEAFF
TGTGCCAGCAGTGAATATGGGGGAAGTATGTCTGAAGCTTTCTTT
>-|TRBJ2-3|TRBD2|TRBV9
CASSVSNGLAGGLDTQYF
TGTGCCAGCAGCGTAAGTAACGGACTAGCGGGAGGATTGGATACGCAGTATTTT
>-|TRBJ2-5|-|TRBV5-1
CASSLNIRTVLPETQYF
TGCGCCAGCAGCTTGAATATTCGGACAGTCCTTCCAGAGACCCAGTACTTC
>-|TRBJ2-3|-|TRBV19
CASRPTGRGDTQYF
TGTGCCAGTCGACCCACGGGGCGGGGAGATACGCAGTATTTT
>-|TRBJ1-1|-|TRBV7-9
CASSPGGKNTEAFF
TGTGCCAGCAGCCCCGGGGGCAAGAACACTGAAGCTTTCTTT
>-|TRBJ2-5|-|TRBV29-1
CSVDGPAQETQYF
TGCAGCGTTGATGGGCCCGCTCAAGAGACCCAGTACTTC